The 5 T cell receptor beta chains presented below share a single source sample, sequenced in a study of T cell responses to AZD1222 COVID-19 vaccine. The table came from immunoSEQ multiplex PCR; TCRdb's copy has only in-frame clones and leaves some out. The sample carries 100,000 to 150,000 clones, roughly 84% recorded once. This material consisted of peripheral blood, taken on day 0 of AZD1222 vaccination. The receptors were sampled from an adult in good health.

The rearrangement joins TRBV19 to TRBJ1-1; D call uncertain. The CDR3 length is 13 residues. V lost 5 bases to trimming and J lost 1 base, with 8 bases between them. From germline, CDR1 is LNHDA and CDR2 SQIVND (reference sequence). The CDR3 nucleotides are TGTGCCAGTAGTGCGTTGGGGAACACTGAAGCTTTCTTT. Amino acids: CASSALGNTEAFF. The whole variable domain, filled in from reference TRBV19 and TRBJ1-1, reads DGGITQSPKYLFRKEGQNVTLSCEQNLNHDAMYWYRQDPGQGLRLIYYSQIVNDFQKGDIAEGYSVSREKKESFPLTVTSAQKNPTAFYLCASSALGNTEAFFGQGTRLTVV.

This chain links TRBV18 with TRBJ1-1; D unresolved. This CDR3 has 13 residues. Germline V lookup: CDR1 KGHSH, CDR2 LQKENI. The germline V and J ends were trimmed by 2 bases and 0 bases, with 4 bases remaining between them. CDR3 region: CASSPIVNTEAFF. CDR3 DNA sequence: TGTGCCAGCTCACCAATCGTGAACACTGAAGCTTTCTTT.

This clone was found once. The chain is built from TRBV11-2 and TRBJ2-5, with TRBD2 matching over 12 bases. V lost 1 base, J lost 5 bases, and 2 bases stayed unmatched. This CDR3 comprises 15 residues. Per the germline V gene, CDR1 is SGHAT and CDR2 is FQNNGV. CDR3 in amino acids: CASSLVGTSGETQYF. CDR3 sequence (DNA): TGTGCCAGCAGCTTAGTGGGGACTAGCGGGGAGACCCAGTACTTC.

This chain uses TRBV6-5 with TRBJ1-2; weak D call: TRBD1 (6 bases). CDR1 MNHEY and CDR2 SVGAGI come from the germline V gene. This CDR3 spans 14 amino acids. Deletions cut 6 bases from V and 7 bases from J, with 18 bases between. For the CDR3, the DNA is TGTGCCAGCAGCATACAGGGTACCGCTTTTGGCTACACCTTC. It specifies CASSIQGTAFGYTF.

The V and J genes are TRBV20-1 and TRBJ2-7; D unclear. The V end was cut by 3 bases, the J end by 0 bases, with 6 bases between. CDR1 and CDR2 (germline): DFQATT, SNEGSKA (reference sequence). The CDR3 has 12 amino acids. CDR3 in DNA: TGCAGTGCTAGTCCAGTCTCCTACGAGCAGTACTTC. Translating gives CSASPVSYEQYF.